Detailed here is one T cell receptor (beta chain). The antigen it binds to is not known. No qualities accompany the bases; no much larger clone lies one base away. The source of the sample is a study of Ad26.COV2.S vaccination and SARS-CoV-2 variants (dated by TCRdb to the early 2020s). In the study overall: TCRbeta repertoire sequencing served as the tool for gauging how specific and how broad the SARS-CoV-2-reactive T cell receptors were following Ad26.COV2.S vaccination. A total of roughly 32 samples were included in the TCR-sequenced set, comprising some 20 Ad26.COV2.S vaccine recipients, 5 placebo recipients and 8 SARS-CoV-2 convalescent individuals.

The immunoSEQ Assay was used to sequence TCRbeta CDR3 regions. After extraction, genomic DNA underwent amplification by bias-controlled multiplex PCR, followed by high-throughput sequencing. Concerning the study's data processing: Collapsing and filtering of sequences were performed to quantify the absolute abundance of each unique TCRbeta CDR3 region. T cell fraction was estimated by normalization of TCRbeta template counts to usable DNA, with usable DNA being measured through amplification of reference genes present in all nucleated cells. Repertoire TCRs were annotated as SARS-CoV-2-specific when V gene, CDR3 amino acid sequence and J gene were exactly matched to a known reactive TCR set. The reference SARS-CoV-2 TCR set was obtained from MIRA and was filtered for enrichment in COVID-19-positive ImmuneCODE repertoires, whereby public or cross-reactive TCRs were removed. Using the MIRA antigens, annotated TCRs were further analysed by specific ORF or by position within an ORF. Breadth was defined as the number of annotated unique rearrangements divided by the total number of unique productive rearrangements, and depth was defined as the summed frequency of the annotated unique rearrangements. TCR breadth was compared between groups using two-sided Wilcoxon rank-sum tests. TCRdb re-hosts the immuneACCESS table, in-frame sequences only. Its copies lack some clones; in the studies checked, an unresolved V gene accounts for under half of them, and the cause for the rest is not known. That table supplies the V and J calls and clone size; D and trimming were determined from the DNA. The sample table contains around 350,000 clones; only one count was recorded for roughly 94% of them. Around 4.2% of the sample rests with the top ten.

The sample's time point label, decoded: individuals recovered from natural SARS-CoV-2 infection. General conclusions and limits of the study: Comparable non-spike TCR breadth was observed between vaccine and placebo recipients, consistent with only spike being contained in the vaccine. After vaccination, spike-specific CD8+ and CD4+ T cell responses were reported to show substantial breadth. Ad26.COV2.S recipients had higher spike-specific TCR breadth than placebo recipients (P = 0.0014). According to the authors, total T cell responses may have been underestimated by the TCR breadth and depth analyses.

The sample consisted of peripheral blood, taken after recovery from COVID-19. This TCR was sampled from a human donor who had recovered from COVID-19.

The bases read TGTGCCAGCAGCTTAGAAAGCGGGGGTTTCAATGAGCAGTTCTTC. It translates to CASSLESGGFNEQFF. Recombination linked TRBV7-2 to TRBJ2-1; a stretch of 8 junction bases matches TRBD2. Reading the germline V gene gives CDR1 SGHTA and CDR2 FQGNSA. Relative to germline, V is missing 1 base and J is missing 6 bases, with 5 bases of the junction outside any gene match. The CDR3 runs 15 amino acids, cysteine and phenylalanine included. Only the CDR3 portion is preserved as DNA: 45 bases, with reading frame beginning at the first base.